The rows below give T cell receptor beta chains drawn from one sample of a study of neurological immune-mediated disorders. TCRdb re-analysed the 5' RACE reads in MiXCR, keeping a single row per CDR3 protein. Of more than 100,000 distinct CDR3 sequences listed, 10% to 12% are singletons. Specimen: PBMCs. The receptors originated from a female donor with HTLV-1-associated myelopathy (HAM/TSP). CDR3s include the opening cysteine and the closing phenylalanine or tryptophan. Each record gives: CDR3 protein, CDR3 DNA, clone size, D gene, J gene, V gene. The D gene is left open where the match is weak. Clone size appears in some rows only: once, few, many, or a class for an expanded clone.

cdr3_aa: CASSQVLYEQYF
cdr3_nt: TGTGCCAGCAGCCAAGTGTTGTACGAGCAGTACTTC
clone_size: many
d_call: .
j_call: TRBJ2-7
v_call: TRBV14

cdr3_aa: CASGGRAYNEQFF
cdr3_nt: TGTGCCAGCGGGGGTCGCGCCTACAATGAGCAGTTCTTC
clone_size: many
d_call: .
j_call: TRBJ2-1
v_call: TRBV5-5

cdr3_aa: CASSLVVGEKLFF
cdr3_nt: TGTGCCAGCAGCTTGGTCGTCGGTGAAAAACTGTTTTTT
clone_size: many
d_call: .
j_call: TRBJ1-4
v_call: TRBV7-2

cdr3_aa: CASRGTGTSYEQYF
cdr3_nt: TGTGCCAGCAGGGGGACAGGGACCTCCTACGAGCAGTACTTC
clone_size: many
d_call: TRBD1
j_call: TRBJ2-7
v_call: TRBV28

cdr3_aa: CASMGGSYNSPLHF
cdr3_nt: TGTGCCAGCATGGGGGGTTCCTATAATTCACCCCTCCACTTT
clone_size: many
d_call: .
j_call: TRBJ1-6
v_call: TRBV5-6

cdr3_aa: CSAEGLAGGLQETQYF
cdr3_nt: TGCAGTGCGGAGGGCCTAGCGGGGGGGCTCCAAGAGACCCAGTACTTC
clone_size: many
d_call: TRBD2
j_call: TRBJ2-5
v_call: TRBV20-1

cdr3_aa: CSASRGGGAKDEQFF
cdr3_nt: TGCAGTGCTAGCAGAGGCGGGGGGGCCAAGGATGAGCAGTTCTTC
clone_size: many
d_call: TRBD2
j_call: TRBJ2-1
v_call: TRBV20-1

cdr3_aa: CSARVIAGGSYNEQFF
cdr3_nt: TGCAGTGCTAGGGTAATAGCGGGGGGGTCCTACAATGAGCAGTTCTTC
clone_size: many
d_call: TRBD2
j_call: TRBJ2-1
v_call: TRBV20-1

cdr3_aa: CASTPTRRMSTDTQYF
cdr3_nt: TGTGCCAGCACCCCCACCCGGCGAATGAGCACAGATACGCAGTATTTT
clone_size: few
d_call: .
j_call: TRBJ2-3
v_call: TRBV6-2/TRBV6-3

cdr3_aa: CATSRDGVEQYF
cdr3_nt: TGTGCCACCAGCAGAGATGGGGTCGAGCAGTACTTC
clone_size: many
d_call: .
j_call: TRBJ2-7
v_call: TRBV15

cdr3_aa: CASSFGVSQTQYF
cdr3_nt: TGTGCCAGCAGCTTTGGGGTTTCACAGACCCAGTACTTC
clone_size: many
d_call: .
j_call: TRBJ2-5
v_call: TRBV7-9

cdr3_aa: CASRRLEIADTQYF
cdr3_nt: TGTGCCAGCAGAAGACTAGAAATCGCAGATACGCAGTATTTT
clone_size: many
d_call: .
j_call: TRBJ2-3
v_call: TRBV2

cdr3_aa: CASSHAGVLEQYF
cdr3_nt: TGTGCCAGCAGTCACGCGGGGGTCCTGGAGCAGTACTTC
clone_size: few
d_call: TRBD2
j_call: TRBJ2-7
v_call: TRBV12-3/TRBV12-4

cdr3_aa: CASSLDRWDEQYF
cdr3_nt: TGCGCCAGCAGCTTGGACAGGTGGGACGAGCAGTACTTC
clone_size: many
d_call: .
j_call: TRBJ2-7
v_call: TRBV5-1

cdr3_aa: CASRLSGTGNNEQFF
cdr3_nt: TGTGCCAGCAGACTATCCGGAACTGGCAACAATGAGCAGTTCTTC
clone_size: many
d_call: .
j_call: TRBJ2-1
v_call: TRBV6-5

cdr3_aa: CASSYSTVLGRPERPLF
cdr3_nt: TGTGCCAGCAGTTACTCCACAGTGCTGGGTCGTCCGGAACGCCCGCTCTTC
clone_size: .
d_call: .
j_call: TRBJ2-1
v_call: TRBV6-2/TRBV6-3

cdr3_aa: CASSEQGRFSTDTQYF
cdr3_nt: TGTGCCAGCAGTGAACAGGGGAGGTTTAGCACAGATACGCAGTATTTT
clone_size: few
d_call: .
j_call: TRBJ2-3
v_call: TRBV6-1